This entry concerns a single T cell receptor (beta chain). The antigen remains undetermined. These data originate in a study of beta chain features in type 1 diabetes. The CDR3 is made up of 15 amino acids. V lost 3 bases and J lost 4, with 16 bases in between. From germline, CDR1 is SGDLS and CDR2 YYNGEE. General study results and limits: TCRB CDR3s were moderately but significantly shorter in Type 1 diabetes patients in all four CD4+ subsets. Still unanswered here is whether HLA type influences TCRB rearrangement.

Since all of the isolated RNA was reverse transcribed, expressed TCRB transcripts were what got sequenced. Profiling relied on immunoSEQ multiplex PCR, and the TCRdb table lists in-frame clones only, not all of them. The sample contains about 300,000 clones, roughly 12% of which appear only once. Sequencing was performed on naive CD4+ T cells from blood. This chain uses TRBV9 with TRBJ1-1; a weak D match, TRBD1 (5 bases). This TCR was recovered from a woman younger than 35 with type 1 diabetes. The CDR3 DNA sequence: TGTGCCAGCAGCGCACACCCCCAGGGTCCCACTGAAGCTTTCTTT. As protein: CASSAHPQGPTEAFF.